Below, one TCR beta chain is given with its context. Its matching antigen is unknown. Authors' analysis steps: Sample-level TCR yields exhibited a median of about 91,000, with a range of 23,224 to 690,600. TCRdb called the RACE reads again in MiXCR, with one record for every CDR3 protein. TCRdb, not the original authors, processed these V and J calls. The sample has roughly 74,000 distinct CDR3 sequences; 32% are singletons. The V end lost 4 bases, the J end lost 5 bases, and 8 bases lay between the germline ends. CDR3 size: 13 residues. The germline gives CDR1 MGHRA, CDR2 YSYEKL. This specimen belongs to a study of human T cells and chemical hapten exposure. Described time point: patch test 1, 2 weeks after DPC sensitization. This sample's treatment: therapeutic diphenylcyclopropenone sensitization with weekly scalp DPC. Study-wide results and caveats: The donor cohort had alopecia, so its immune response may not match that of healthy people. Higher patch test scores went with higher counts of PT1 expanded TCRs.

The sequence came from a man between 35 and 55 years old with alopecia areata. Some clones in this sample may be carry-over from other donors' samples. Specimen: whole blood, collected in connection with sensitization to the hapten diphenylcyclopropenone (DPC). The J gene is TRBJ1-4, the V gene TRBV4-1; no clear D. CDR3 sequence (DNA): TGCGCCAGCAGCCTGGGCCCAAATGAAAAACTGTTTTTT. Its translation: CASSLGPNEKLFF.